This T cell receptor (beta chain) appears in the sequencing data of a study of CD4 T cells in relation to SARS-CoV-2 and coronaviruses. At the level of the study: ViraFEST: approximately ten-day antigen culture of PBMCs, then TCR beta CDR3 sequencing.

About this clone: Its antigen is not identified.

Unexposed donor CD4+ T cells date from about 2010-2019, before the COVID-19 pandemic. CD4+ T cells were isolated from the cells after roughly 11 days of culture. Testing used SARS-CoV-2 S/N and four cold-coronavirus spikes on unexposed-donor CD4+ T cells, cells permitting. On days 3 and 7, cultures got half fresh IL-2 medium. With 11 bases removed from V and 9 bases from J, the gap between germline ends came to 14 bases. Germline CDR1 reads MDHEN; CDR2 reads SYDVKM. CDR3 length: 12 amino acids. Assay used: immunoSEQ multiplex PCR; TCRdb lists only in-frame clones, some missing. The data hold tens of thousands of clones, with around 72% observed a single time.

The specimen sequenced was CD4+ T cells from PBMCs, cultured in vitro. This TCR was sampled from a human donor in good health. The J gene is TRBJ1-6, the V gene TRBV28, with D perhaps TRBD1 (6 bases). The CDR3 loop reads CAFGQGSSPLHF. The CDR3, as DNA: TGTGCCTTTGGGCAGGGGAGTTCACCCCTCCACTTT. The complete variable domain, with remaining parts taken from reference TRBV28 and TRBJ1-6, reads DVKVTQSSRYLVKRTGEKVFLECVQDMDHENMFWYRQDPGLGLRLIYFSYDVKMKEKGDIPEGYSVSREKKERFSLILESASTNQTSMYLCAFGQGSSPLHFGNGTRLTVT.